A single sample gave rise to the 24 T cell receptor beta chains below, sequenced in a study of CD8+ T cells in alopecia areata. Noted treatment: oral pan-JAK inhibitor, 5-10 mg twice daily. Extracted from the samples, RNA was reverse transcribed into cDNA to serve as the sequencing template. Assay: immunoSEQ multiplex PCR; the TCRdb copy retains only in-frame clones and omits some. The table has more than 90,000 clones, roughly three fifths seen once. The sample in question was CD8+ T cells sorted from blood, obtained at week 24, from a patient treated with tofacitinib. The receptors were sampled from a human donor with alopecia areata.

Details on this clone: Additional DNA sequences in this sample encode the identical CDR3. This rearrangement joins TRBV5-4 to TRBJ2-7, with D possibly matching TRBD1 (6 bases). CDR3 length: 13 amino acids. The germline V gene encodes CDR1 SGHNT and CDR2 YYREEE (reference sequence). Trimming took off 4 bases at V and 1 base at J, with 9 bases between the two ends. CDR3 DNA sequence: TGTGCCAGCAGCCTGGACAGATCCTACGAGCAGTACTTC. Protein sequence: CASSLDRSYEQYF.

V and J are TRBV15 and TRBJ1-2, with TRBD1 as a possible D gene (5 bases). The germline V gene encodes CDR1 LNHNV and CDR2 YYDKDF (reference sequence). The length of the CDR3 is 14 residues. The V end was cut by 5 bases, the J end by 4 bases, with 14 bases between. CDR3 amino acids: CATSGTEGTYGYTF. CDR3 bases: TGTGCCACCAGCGGGACGGAGGGAACCTATGGCTACACCTTC.

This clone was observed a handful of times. The CDR3 sequence is CAWSPGTNVFF. The CDR3 nucleotides read TGTGCCTGGAGTCCCGGGACCAACGTGTTTTTT. The rearrangement joins TRBV30 to TRBJ1-4, with D tentatively TRBD1 (5 bases). CDR1 and CDR2 (germline): GTSNPN, SVGIG (reference sequence). The CDR3 has 11 residues. Trimming pared 2 bases from V and 15 bases from J, leaving 13 bases between.

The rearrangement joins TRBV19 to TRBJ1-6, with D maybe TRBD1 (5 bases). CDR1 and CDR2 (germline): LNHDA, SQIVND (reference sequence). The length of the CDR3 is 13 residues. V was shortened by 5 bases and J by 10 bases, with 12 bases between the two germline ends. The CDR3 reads CASSPWDLSPLHF. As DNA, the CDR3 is TGTGCCAGTAGTCCCTGGGACCTATCACCCCTCCACTTT. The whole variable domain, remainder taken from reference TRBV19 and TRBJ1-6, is DGGITQSPKYLFRKEGQNVTLSCEQNLNHDAMYWYRQDPGQGLRLIYYSQIVNDFQKGDIAEGYSVSREKKESFPLTVTSAQKNPTAFYLCASSPWDLSPLHFGNGTRLTVT.

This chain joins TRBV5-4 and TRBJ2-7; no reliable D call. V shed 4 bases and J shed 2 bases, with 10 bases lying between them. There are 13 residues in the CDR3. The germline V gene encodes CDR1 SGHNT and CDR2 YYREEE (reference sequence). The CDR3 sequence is CASSMDGAYEQYF. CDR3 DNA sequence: TGTGCCAGCAGCATGGACGGAGCCTACGAGCAGTACTTC.

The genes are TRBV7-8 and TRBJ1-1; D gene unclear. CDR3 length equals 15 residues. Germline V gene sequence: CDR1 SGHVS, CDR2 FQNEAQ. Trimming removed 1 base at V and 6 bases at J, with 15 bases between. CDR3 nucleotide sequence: TGTGCCAGCAGCTTAGTAGGCGGAGGGTTCCCTGAAGCTTTCTTT. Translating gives CASSLVGGGFPEAFF. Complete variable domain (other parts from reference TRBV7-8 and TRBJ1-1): GAGVSQSPRYKVAKRGQDVALRCDPISGHVSLFWYQQALGQGPEFLTYFQNEAQLDKSGLPSDRFFAERPEGSVSTLKIQRTQQEDSAVYLCASSLVGGGFPEAFFGQGTRLTVV.

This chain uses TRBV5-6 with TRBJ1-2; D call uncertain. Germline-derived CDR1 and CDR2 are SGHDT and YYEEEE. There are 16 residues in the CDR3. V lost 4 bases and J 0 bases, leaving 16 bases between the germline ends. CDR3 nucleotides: TGTGCCAGCAGCCCGGACCCCCAACCGACTAACTATGGCTACACCTTC. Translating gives CASSPDPQPTNYGYTF.

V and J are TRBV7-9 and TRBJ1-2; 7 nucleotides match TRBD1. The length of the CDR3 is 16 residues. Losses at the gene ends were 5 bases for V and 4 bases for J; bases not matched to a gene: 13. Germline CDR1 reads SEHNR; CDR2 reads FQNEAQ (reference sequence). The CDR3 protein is CASSPPRTGWTYGYTF. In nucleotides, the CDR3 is TGTGCCAGCAGCCCGCCCCGGACAGGATGGACCTATGGCTACACCTTC.

CDR3 nucleotide sequence: TGTGCCAGCATGAGCGTTAACGAGCAGTACTTC. Its translation is CASMSVNEQYF. This sequence joins TRBV2 and TRBJ2-7; no firm D call. Germline assignment: CDR1 SNHLY and CDR2 FYNNEI. The CDR3 loop spans 11 amino acids. V was shortened by 7 bases and J by 5 bases, with 9 bases between the two germline ends.

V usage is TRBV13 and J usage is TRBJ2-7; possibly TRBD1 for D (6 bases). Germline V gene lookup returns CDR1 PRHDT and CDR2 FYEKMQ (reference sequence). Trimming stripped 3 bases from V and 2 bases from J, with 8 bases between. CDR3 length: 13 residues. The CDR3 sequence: CASSFGQTYEQYF. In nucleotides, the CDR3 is TGTGCCAGCAGCTTCGGACAGACCTACGAGCAGTACTTC.

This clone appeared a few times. CDR3 bases: TGCAGCGTTGAAGATCTTCTAGCGGCCTGGACCCAGTACTTC. It is translated as CSVEDLLAAWTQYF. The chain employs TRBV29-1 and TRBJ2-5; 7 bases fit TRBD2. The CDR3 loop spans 14 amino acids. V shed 0 bases and J 7 bases; nucleotides not matched to a gene: 8. Germline V lookup: CDR1 SQVTM, CDR2 ANQGSEA.

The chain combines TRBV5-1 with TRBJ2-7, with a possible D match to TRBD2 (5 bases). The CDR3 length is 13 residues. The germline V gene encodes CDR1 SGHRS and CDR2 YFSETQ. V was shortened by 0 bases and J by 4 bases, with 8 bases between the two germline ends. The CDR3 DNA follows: TGCGCCAGCAGCTTGGTCGGGGAATACGAGCAGTACTTC. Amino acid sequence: CASSLVGEYEQYF.

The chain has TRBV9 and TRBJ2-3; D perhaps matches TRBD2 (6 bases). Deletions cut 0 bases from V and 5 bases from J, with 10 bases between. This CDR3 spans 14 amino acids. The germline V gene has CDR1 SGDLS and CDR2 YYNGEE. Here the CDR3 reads CASSVVEGGDTQYF. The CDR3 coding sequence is TGTGCCAGCAGCGTAGTGGAGGGAGGAGATACGCAGTATTTT. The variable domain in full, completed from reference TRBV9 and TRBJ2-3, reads DSGVTQTPKHLITATGQRVTLRCSPRSGDLSVYWYQQSLDQGLQFLIQYYNGEERAKGNILERFSAQQFPDLHSELNLSSLELGDSALYFCASSVVEGGDTQYFGPGTRLTVL.

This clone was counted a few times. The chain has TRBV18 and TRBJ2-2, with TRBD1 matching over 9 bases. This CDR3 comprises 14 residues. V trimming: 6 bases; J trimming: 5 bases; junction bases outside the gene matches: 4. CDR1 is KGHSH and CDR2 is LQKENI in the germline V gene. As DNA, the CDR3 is TGTGCCAGCTCGGACAGGGGAGAGACCGGGGAGCTGTTTTTT. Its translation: CASSDRGETGELFF. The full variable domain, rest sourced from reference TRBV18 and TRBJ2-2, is NAGVMQNPRHLVRRRGQEARLRCSPMKGHSHVYWYRQLPEEGLKFMVYLQKENIIDESGMPKERFSAEFPKEGPSILRIQQVVRGDSAAYFCASSDRGETGELFFGEGSRLTVL.

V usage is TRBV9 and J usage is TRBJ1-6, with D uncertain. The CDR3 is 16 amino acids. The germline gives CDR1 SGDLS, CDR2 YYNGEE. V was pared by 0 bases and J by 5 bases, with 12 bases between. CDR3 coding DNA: TGTGCCAGCAGCGTAGGTGGGAACGTCCATAATTCACCCCTCCACTTT. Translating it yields CASSVGGNVHNSPLHF.

The CDR3, as DNA: TGTGCCAGCACCGGCAGGAACTACGAGCAGTACTTC. Its protein product is CASTGRNYEQYF. J is TRBJ2-7 and V is TRBV2, with D uncertain. This CDR3 is 12 amino acids long. CDR1 is SNHLY, CDR2 FYNNEI, per germline. The V gene lost 7 bases and the J gene lost 3 bases, with 10 bases spanning the gap.

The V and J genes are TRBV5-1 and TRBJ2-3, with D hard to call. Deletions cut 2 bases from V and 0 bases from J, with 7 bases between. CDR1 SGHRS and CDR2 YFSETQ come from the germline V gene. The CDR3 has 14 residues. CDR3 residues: CASSFVDSTDTQYF. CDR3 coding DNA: TGCGCCAGCAGCTTCGTCGACAGCACAGATACGCAGTATTTT.

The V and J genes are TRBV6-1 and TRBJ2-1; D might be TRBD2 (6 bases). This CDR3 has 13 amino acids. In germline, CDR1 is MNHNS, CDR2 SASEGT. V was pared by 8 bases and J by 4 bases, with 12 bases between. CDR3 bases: TGTGCCAGCGGTCCAGGGAGGTACAATGAGCAGTTCTTC. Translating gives CASGPGRYNEQFF.

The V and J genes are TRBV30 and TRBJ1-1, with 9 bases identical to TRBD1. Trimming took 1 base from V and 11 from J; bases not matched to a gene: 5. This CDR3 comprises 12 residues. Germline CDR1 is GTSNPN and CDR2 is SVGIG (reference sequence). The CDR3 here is CAWSAGTGFAFF. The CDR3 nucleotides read TGTGCCTGGAGTGCCGGGACAGGGTTTGCTTTCTTT.

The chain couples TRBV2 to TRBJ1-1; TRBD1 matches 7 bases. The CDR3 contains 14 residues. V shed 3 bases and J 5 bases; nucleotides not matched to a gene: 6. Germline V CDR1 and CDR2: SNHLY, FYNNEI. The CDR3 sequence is CASSEGRGSTEAFF. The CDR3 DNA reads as TGTGCCAGCAGTGAGGGCAGGGGGAGTACTGAAGCTTTCTTT.

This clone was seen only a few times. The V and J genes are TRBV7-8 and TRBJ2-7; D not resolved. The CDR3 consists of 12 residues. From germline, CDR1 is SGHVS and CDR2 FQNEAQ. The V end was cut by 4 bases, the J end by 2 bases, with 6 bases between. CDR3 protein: CASSSPAYEQYF. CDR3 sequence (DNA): TGTGCCAGCAGCTCCCCCGCCTACGAGCAGTACTTC.

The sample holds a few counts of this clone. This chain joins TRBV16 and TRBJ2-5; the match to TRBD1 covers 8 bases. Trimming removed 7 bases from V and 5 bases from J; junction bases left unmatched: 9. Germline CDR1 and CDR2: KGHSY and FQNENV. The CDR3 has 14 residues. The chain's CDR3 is CASKGRGQEETQYF. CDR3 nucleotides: TGTGCCAGCAAGGGCAGGGGGCAGGAGGAGACCCAGTACTTC.

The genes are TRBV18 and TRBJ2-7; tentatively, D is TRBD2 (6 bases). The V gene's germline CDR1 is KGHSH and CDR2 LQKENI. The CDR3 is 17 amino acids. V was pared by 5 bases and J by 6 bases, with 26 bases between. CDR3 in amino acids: CASSFFPPGLGGSEQYF. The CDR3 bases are TGTGCCAGCTCATTCTTCCCGCCGGGACTCGGGGGTTCCGAGCAGTACTTC.

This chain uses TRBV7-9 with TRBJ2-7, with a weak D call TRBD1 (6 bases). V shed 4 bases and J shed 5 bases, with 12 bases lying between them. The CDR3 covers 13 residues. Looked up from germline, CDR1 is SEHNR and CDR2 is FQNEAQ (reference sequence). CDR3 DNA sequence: TGTGCCAGCAGCTCCGGGCGACAGGACGAGCAGTACTTC. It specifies CASSSGRQDEQYF.